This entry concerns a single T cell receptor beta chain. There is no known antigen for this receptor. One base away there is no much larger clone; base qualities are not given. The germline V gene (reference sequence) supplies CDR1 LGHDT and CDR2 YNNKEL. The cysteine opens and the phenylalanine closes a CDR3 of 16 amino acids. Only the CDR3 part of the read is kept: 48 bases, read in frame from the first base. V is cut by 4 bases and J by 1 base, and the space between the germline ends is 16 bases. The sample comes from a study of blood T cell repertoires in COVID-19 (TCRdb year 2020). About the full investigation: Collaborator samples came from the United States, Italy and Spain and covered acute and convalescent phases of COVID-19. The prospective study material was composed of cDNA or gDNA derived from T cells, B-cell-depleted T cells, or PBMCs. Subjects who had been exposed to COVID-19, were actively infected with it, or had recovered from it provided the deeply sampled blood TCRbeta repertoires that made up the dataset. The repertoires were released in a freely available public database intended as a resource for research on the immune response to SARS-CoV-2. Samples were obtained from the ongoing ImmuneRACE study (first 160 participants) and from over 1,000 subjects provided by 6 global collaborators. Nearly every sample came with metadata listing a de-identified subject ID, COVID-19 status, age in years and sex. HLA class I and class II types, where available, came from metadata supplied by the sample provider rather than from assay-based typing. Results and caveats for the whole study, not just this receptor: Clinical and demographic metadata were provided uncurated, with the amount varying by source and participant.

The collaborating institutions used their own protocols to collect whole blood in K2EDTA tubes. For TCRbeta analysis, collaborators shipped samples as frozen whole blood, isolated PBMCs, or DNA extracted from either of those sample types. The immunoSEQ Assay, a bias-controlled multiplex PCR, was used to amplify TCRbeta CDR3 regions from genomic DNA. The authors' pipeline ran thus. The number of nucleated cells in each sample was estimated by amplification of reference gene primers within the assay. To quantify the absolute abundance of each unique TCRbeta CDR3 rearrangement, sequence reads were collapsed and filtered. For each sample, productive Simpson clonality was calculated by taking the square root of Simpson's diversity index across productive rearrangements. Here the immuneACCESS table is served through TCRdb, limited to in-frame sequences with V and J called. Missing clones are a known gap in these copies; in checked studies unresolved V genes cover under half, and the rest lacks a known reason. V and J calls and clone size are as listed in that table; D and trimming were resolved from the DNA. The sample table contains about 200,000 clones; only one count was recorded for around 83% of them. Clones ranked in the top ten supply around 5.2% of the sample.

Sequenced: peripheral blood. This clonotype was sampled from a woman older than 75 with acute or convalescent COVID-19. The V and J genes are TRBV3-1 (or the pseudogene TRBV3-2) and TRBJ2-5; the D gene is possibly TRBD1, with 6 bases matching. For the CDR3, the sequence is CASSRGIDRIQETQYF. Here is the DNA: TGTGCCAGCAGCCGGGGGATAGACAGGATCCAAGAGACCCAGTACTTC.